This TCR beta chain was identified in a study of vaccination and CD4 T cells after COVID-19. The treatment was: approximately 11-day PBMC culture with coronavirus spike peptide pools or control peptides (ViraFEST assay). This clonotype was counted a few times. The target antigen is unknown. Sequence data for DNA of cultured CD4+ T cells were generated by the Oncomine TCR Beta short-read assay. A single record per CDR3 protein comes from TCRdb applying MiXCR to the PCR reads. The sample carries some 4,000 distinct CDR3 sequences, 21% recorded once. The CDR3 extends over 15 amino acids. The germline V gene has CDR1 SGHRS and CDR2 YFSETQ. The V gene end was trimmed by 0 bases and the J gene end by 8 bases; junction bases not matched to a gene: 8.

The chain links TRBV5-1 to TRBJ1-2, with TRBD1 matching 9 bases. Sequences were obtained from CD4+ T cells from blood, cultured in vitro. This sequence was found in a human donor who had recovered from COVID-19. In DNA form, the CDR3 reads TGCGCCAGCAGCTTGGGGGACAGGGCCGGTCCGGGCTACACCTTC. This encodes CASSLGDRAGPGYTF.